This TCR beta chain was documented in a study of cytomegalovirus exposure and HLA in healthy donors. Findings and caveats of the study: Common viral pathogens seemed, in a later analysis, to connect with several of the most significant clusters. Reports showed the classifier diagnosing cytomegalovirus status with high specificity and sensitivity. Testing in vitro showed three CMV-associated chains specific for CMV antigens.

This PCR relied on a set of 60 Vbeta primers and 13 Jbeta primers. Sequencing was performed with immunoSEQ multiplex PCR; in TCRdb, only in-frame clones are kept and a portion is missing. This table holds 160,000 or so clones, approximately 81% found once. Concerning this clone: The target antigen is unknown.

The source material was PBMCs. The source of this sequence is a man between 25 and 39 years old in good health and CMV-seronegative.

This chain's CDR3 is CASSLTLAGGGGQFF. CDR3 DNA sequence: TGTGCCAGCAGCTTGACACTAGCGGGAGGAGGTGGGCAGTTCTTC. This chain joins TRBV5-4 and TRBJ2-1, with TRBD2 identical over 12 bases. The germline V gene has CDR1 SGHNT and CDR2 YYREEE (reference sequence). The CDR3 is 15 residues long. V dropped 1 base and J dropped 12; count of bases not matched to a gene: 8.